The 22 T cell receptor beta chains below all came from one sample that was sequenced in a study of CXCR3-negative and CXCR3-positive naive CD8 T cells. These receptors are not linked to any known antigen. Study-level findings and limits: CXCR3-expressing naive cells carried TRB CDR3s more hydrophobic than those of CXCR3-negative naive cells.

With UMI labels, 5' RACE was used to prepare the TRB cDNA libraries. TCRdb reprocessed the 5' RACE reads, with one entry per CDR3 protein and no DNA. The listing contains about 98,000 distinct CDR3 sequences. Sequencing input: naive CXCR3+ CD8+ T cells from blood. Subset denoted: CD45RO-CCR7+CD27+CD95- naive CD8+ T cells expressing CXCR3 (TNR3+). Receptors originate from a human donor in good health. Some clones in this sample may be carry-over from other donors' samples.

This chain connects TRBV10-3 to TRBJ1-1. The germline V gene has CDR1 ENHRY and CDR2 SYGVKD. The CDR3 has 16 residues. This CDR3 is CAISGLAGQMDTEAFF.

The chain links TRBV15 to TRBJ2-2; with no DNA, the TCRdb D assignment of TRBD2 cannot be verified. Germline V gene data show CDR1 as LNHNV and CDR2 as YYDKDF (reference sequence). The CDR3 spans 16 residues. The CDR3: CATSRDIGPYTGELFF.

The CDR3 reads CASGLSGGYQETQYF. The chain has TRBV6-2 or TRBV6-3 and TRBJ2-5; TCRdb lists TRBD2, though no DNA is available to test this call. The CDR3 is 15 residues long. Germline V gene sequence: CDR1 MNHEY, CDR2 SVGEGT.

The V call is TRBV29-1, the J call TRBJ2-5. Germline V gene data show CDR1 as SQVTM and CDR2 as ANQGSEA. This CDR3 region has 16 residues. This CDR3 is CSVEGGRETNQETQYF. The full variable domain, rest sourced from reference TRBV29-1 and TRBJ2-5, is SAVISQKPSRDICQRGTSLTIQCQVDSQVTMMFWYRQQPGQSLTLIATANQGSEATYESGFVIDKFPISRPNLTFSTLTVSNMSPEDSSIYLCSVEGGRETNQETQYFGPGTRLLVL.

The CDR3 reads CATSRDDRSRATDTQYF. The chain employs TRBV15 and TRBJ2-3; TCRdb names TRBD1, which stays unverified in the absence of DNA. CDR3 size: 17 residues. Germline V lookup: CDR1 LNHNV, CDR2 YYDKDF (reference sequence).

This chain links TRBV7-9 with TRBJ2-7; the TCRdb D gene call, TRBD1, has no DNA to confirm it. Germline lookup yields CDR1 SEHNR and CDR2 FQNEAQ (reference sequence). The CDR3 is made up of 15 amino acids. CDR3 sequence reads: CASSHGTGGPYEQYF.

The gene calls are TRBV7-3 and TRBJ1-1. Germline assignment: CDR1 SGHTA and CDR2 FQGTGA. The CDR3 sequence is 13 residues long. CDR3: CASSQGMNTEAFF.

The gene calls are TRBV6-4 and TRBJ1-5. CDR3 size: 13 residues. Germline CDR1 reads MRHNA; CDR2 reads SNTAGT. CDR3 in amino acids: CASSSEPHQPQHF.

This chain joins TRBV7-2 and TRBJ1-1. In germline, CDR1 is SGHTA, CDR2 FQGNSA. The CDR3 is made up of 14 amino acids. CDR3 sequence: CASSLGGPGTEAFF.

The rearrangement joins TRBV5-1 to TRBJ1-2; no DNA is available, so the TRBD1 call from TCRdb remains unchecked. Germline CDR1 reads SGHRS; CDR2 reads YFSETQ. The CDR3 is made up of 13 amino acids. CDR3 in amino acids: CASSPGQGYGYTF.

The rearrangement uses TRBV28 and TRBJ1-6; as DNA is missing, the TRBD1 call by TCRdb cannot be tested. In germline, CDR1 is MDHEN, CDR2 SYDVKM. The CDR3 is 16 residues long. CDR3 residues: CASRGQGTEYNSPLHF.

The chain has TRBV12-3 or TRBV12-4 and TRBJ2-1. The CDR3 sequence is 17 residues long. The CDR3 protein is CASRQTAFGDSYNEQFF.

The V call is TRBV25-1, the J call TRBJ2-1. The CDR3 length is 11 residues. The germline CDR1 and CDR2 sequences are MGHDK and SYGVNS. The CDR3 sequence is CASSFGNEQFF.

The rearrangement joins TRBV7-6 to TRBJ2-7; the TCRdb D gene call, TRBD1, has no DNA to confirm it. In germline, CDR1 is SGHVS, CDR2 FNYEAQ. This CDR3 comprises 15 residues. The chain's CDR3 is CASSLVAGEADEQYF. The complete variable domain, with remaining parts taken from reference TRBV7-6 and TRBJ2-7, reads GAGVSQSPRYKVTKRGQDVALRCDPISGHVSLYWYRQALGQGPEFLTYFNYEAQQDKSGLPNDRFSAERPEGSISTLTIQRTEQRDSAMYRCASSLVAGEADEQYFGPGTRLTVT.

This sequence joins TRBV6-2 or TRBV6-3 and TRBJ1-1; TCRdb lists TRBD1, though no DNA is available to test this call. The CDR3 is 18 amino acids. Germline loops: CDR1 MNHEY, CDR2 SVGEGT. The CDR3 spells CASSYPPYRDHFDTEAFF.

The chain carries TRBV12-3 or TRBV12-4 and TRBJ2-7. The CDR3 is made up of 13 amino acids. The CDR3 protein is CASKPDGSYEQYF.

The CDR3 spells CASSSQGLEQYF. The chain combines TRBV7-8 with TRBJ2-7; TCRdb returns TRBD1, unconfirmable since there is no DNA. Germline V gene data show CDR1 as SGHVS and CDR2 as FQNEAQ. The CDR3 has 12 amino acids.

The chain employs TRBV28 and TRBJ2-2. This CDR3 spans 15 amino acids. Germline CDR1 is MDHEN and CDR2 is SYDVKM. CDR3 amino acids: CASSWGTGVAGELFF.

The chain uses TRBV4-3 and TRBJ2-7; TCRdb returns TRBD1, unconfirmable since there is no DNA. The V gene's germline CDR1 is LGHNA and CDR2 YSLEER. The CDR3 has 15 residues. This CDR3 is CASSQDPQRGFEQYF.

The gene calls are TRBV7-9 and TRBJ1-1. Germline CDR1 reads SEHNR; CDR2 reads FQNEAQ (reference sequence). The CDR3 has 13 residues. CDR3 in amino acids: CASSLGGTTEAFF.

V usage is TRBV28 and J usage is TRBJ2-7; TCRdb selects TRBD1, and the lack of DNA leaves this call unchecked. CDR1 and CDR2 from the germline V gene are MDHEN and SYDVKM. The CDR3 has 12 residues. Here the CDR3 reads CASWDRGNEQYF.

This chain joins TRBV29-1 and TRBJ2-3; absent DNA, TCRdb's TRBD1 call cannot be checked. The CDR3 is 16 amino acids. Germline V gives CDR1 SQVTM, CDR2 ANQGSEA. CDR3 region: CSVEDPGHWGPDTQYF.